This TCR beta chain was sequenced during a study of cytomegalovirus exposure and HLA in healthy donors. With respect to this clone: Its antigen remains unknown.

Germline-derived CDR1 and CDR2 are MGHRA and YSYEKL. With 0 bases removed from V and 2 bases from J, the gap between germline ends came to 11 bases. The CDR3 totals 15 residues. PCR employed 60 Vbeta and 13 Jbeta primers. The repertoire was sequenced with immunoSEQ multiplex PCR; TCRdb's copy has only in-frame clones and lacks some. The listing contains about 20,000 clones. Study-level results: For most subjects, TCR beta sequences were reported to predict HLA-A and HLA-B alleles with accuracy.

Sequencing was done on a sample of PBMCs. The receptor was isolated from a man in his 60s in good health and CMV-seropositive. The chain employs TRBV4-1 and TRBJ2-7; D may be TRBD2 (6 bases). CDR3 residues: CASSQEVAGTYEQYF. CDR3 in DNA: TGCGCCAGCAGCCAAGAAGTTGCGGGAACCTACGAGCAGTACTTC.